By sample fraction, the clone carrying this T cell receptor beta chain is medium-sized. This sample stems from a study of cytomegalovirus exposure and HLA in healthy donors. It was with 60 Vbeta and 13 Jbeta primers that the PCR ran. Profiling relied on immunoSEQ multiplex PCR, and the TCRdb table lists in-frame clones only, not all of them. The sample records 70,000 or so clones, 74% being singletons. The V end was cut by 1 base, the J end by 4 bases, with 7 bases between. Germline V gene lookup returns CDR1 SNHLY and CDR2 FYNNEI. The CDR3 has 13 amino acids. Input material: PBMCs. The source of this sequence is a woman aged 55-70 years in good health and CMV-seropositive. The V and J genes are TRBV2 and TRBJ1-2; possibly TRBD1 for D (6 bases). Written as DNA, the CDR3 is TGTGCCAGCAGTGAAGACAGGGTCTATGGCTACACCTTC. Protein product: CASSEDRVYGYTF. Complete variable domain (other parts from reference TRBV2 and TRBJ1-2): EPEVTQTPSHQVTQMGQEVILRCVPISNHLYFYWYRQILGQKVEFLVSFYNNEISEKSEIFDDQFSVERPDGSNFTLKIRSTKLEDSAMYFCASSEDRVYGYTFGSGTRLTVV.